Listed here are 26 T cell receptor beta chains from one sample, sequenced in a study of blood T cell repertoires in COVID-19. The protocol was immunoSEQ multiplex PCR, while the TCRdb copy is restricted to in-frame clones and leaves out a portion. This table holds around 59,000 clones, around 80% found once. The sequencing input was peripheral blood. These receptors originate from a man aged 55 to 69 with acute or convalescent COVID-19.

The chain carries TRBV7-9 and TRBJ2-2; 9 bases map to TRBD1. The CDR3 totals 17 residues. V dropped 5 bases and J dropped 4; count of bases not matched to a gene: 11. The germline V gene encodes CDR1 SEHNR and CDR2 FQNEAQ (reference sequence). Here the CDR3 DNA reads TGTGCCAGCAGCGCGGGGGTGACAGGGGGTGCCACCGGGGAGCTGTTTTTT. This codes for CASSAGVTGGATGELFF.

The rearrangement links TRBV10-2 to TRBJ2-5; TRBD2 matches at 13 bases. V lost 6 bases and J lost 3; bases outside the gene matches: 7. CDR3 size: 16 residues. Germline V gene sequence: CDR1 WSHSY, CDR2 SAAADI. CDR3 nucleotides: TGCGCCAGCAGGACTACTAGCGGGGGGGCAAAAGAGACCCAGTACTTC. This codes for CASRTTSGGAKETQYF.

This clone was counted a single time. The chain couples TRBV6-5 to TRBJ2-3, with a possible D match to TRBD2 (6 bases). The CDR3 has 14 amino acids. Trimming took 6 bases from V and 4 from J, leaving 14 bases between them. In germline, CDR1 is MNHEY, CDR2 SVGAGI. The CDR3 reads CASRSSGGADTQYF. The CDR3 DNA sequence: TGTGCCAGCAGGTCCAGTGGAGGGGCAGATACGCAGTATTTT.

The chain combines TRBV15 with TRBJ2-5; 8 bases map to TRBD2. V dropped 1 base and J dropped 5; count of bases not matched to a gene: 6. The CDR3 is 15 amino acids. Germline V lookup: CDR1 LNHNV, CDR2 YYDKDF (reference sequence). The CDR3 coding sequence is TGTGCCACCAGCAGAGCTCGGGAGGGCAGGGAGACCCAGTACTTC. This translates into CATSRAREGRETQYF.

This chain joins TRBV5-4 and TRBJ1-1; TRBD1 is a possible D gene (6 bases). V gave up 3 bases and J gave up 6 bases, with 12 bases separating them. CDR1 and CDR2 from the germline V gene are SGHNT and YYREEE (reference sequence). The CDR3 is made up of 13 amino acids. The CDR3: CASSYPQGPEAFF. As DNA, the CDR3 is TGTGCCAGCAGCTACCCACAGGGCCCTGAAGCTTTCTTT.

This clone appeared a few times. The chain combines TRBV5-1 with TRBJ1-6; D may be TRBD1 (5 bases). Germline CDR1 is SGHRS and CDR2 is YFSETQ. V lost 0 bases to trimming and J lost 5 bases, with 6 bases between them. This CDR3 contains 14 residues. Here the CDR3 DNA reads TGCGCCAGCAGCTTGGAGACAGATAATTCACCCCTCCACTTT. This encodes CASSLETDNSPLHF.

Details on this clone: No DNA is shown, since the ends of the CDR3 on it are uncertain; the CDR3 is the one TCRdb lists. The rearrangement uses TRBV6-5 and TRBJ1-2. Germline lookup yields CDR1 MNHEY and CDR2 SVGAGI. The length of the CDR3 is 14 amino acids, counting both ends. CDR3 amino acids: CASSSSGLKDGYTF.

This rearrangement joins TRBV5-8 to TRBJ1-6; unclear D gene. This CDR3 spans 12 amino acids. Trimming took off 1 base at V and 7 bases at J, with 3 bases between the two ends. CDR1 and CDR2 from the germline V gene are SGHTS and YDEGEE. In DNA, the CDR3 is TGTGCCAGCAGCTTGCGGAATTCACCCCTCCACTTT. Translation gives CASSLRNSPLHF.

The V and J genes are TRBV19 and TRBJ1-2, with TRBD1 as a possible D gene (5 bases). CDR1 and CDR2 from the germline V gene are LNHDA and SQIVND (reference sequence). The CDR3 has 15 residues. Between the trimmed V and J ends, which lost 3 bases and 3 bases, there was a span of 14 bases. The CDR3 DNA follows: TGTGCCAGTAGTATTTCAGGGAACATCGACTATGGCTACACCTTC. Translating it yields CASSISGNIDYGYTF.

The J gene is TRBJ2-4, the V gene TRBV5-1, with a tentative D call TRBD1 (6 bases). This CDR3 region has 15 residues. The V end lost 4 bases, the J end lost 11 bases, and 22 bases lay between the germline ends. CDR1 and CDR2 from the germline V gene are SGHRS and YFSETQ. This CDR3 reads CASSEGTSGTLVQYF. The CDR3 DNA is TGCGCCAGCAGCGAGGGGACATCGGGGACATTGGTTCAGTACTTC.

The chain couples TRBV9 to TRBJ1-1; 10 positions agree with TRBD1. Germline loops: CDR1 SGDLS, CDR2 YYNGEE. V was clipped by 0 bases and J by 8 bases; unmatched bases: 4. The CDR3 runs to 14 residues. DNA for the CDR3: TGTGCCAGCAGCGTAGCCGGACAGGGGGGGGAAGCTTTCTTT. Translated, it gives CASSVAGQGGEAFF.

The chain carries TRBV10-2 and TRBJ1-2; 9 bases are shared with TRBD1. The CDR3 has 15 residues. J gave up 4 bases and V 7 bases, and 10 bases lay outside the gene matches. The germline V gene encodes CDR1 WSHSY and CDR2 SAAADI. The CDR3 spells CASISPAGQGYGYTF. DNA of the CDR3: TGCGCCAGCATTAGCCCGGCGGGACAGGGCTATGGCTACACCTTC.

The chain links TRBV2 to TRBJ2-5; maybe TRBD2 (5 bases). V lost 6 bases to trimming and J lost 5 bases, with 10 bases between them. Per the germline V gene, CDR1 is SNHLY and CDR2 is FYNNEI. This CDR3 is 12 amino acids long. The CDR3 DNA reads TGTGCCAGCAGGAGGGATTTCGAGACCCAGTACTTC. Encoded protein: CASRRDFETQYF.

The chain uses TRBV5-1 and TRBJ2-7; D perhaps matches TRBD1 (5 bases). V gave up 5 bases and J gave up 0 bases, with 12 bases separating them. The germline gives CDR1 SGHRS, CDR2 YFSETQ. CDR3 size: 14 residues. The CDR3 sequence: CASRQQVSSYEQYF. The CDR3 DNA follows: TGCGCCAGCAGACAACAGGTTAGCTCCTACGAGCAGTACTTC. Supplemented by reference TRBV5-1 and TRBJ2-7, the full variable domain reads KAGVTQTPRYLIKTRGQQVTLSCSPISGHRSVSWYQQTPGQGLQFLFEYFSETQRNKGNFPGRFSGRQFSNSRSEMNVSTLELGDSALYLCASRQQVSSYEQYFGPGTRLTVT.

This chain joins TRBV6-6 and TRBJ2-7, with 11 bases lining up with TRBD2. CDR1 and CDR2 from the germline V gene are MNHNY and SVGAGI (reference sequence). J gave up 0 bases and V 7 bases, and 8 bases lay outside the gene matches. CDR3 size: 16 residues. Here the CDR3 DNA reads TGTGCCAGCACCGACCAGCTAGCGGGGGGCTCCTACGAGCAGTACTTC. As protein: CASTDQLAGGSYEQYF.

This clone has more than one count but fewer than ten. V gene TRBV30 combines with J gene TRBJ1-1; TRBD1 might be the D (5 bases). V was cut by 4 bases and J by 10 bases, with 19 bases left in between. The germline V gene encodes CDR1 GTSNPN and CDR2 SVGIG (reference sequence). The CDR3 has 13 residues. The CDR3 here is CAWNLIGGFGAFF. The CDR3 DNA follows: TGTGCCTGGAACCTAATCGGGGGGTTTGGAGCTTTCTTT.

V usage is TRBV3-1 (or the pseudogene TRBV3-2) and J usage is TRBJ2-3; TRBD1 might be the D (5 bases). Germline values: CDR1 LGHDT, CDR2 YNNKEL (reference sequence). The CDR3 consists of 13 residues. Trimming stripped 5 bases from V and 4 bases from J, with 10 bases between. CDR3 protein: CASSSRAADTQYF. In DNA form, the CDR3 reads TGTGCCAGCAGCTCCAGGGCGGCAGATACGCAGTATTTT.

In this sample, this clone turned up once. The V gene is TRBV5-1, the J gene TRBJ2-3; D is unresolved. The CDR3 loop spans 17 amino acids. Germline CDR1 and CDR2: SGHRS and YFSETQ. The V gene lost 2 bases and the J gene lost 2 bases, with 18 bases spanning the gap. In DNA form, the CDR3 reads TGCGCCAGCAGCTTCAAGTACGGGTTTGCCAACACAGATACGCAGTATTTT. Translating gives CASSFKYGFANTDTQYF.

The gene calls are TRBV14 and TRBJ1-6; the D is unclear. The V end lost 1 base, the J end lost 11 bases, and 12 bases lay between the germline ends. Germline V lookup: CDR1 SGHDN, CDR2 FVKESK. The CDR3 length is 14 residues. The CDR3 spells CASSQGGRMAPLHF. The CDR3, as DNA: TGTGCCAGCAGCCAAGGCGGAAGGATGGCACCCCTCCACTTT.

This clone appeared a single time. For the CDR3, the DNA is TGTGCCAGCATTGAGTCATATTCCTACGAGCAGTACTTC. Translation: CASIESYSYEQYF. The J gene is TRBJ2-7, the V gene TRBV7-8, with D uncertain. The length of the CDR3 is 13 residues. Germline CDR1 SGHVS, CDR2 FQNEAQ. V was cut by 7 bases and J by 1 base, with 11 bases left in between.

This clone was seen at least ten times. DNA for the CDR3: TGTGCCAGCAGCTTAGAGCGGGAAACTGAAGCTTTCTTT. It translates to CASSLERETEAFF. The chain couples TRBV7-8 to TRBJ1-1; no definite D call. V lost 1 base, J lost 5 bases, and 8 bases lay in between. Germline CDR1 reads SGHVS; CDR2 reads FQNEAQ. The CDR3 totals 13 residues.

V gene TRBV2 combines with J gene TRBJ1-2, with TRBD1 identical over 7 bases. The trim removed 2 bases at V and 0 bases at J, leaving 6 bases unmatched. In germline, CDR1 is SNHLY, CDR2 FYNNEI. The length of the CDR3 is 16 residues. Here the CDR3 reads CASSEPAGGTNYGYTF. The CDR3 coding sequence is TGTGCCAGCAGTGAACCTGCAGGGGGGACTAACTATGGCTACACCTTC.

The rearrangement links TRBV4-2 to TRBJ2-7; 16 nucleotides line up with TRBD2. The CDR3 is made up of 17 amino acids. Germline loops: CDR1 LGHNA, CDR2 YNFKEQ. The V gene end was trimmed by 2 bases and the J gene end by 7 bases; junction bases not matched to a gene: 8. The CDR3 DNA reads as TGTGCCAGCAGCCAAACGGGACTAGCGGGGGGGCCTGGAGAGCAGTACTTC. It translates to CASSQTGLAGGPGEQYF.

The CDR3 DNA reads TGTGCCAGCTCTAGCGGTTTATATAATTCACCCCTCCACTTT. Translated, it gives CASSSGLYNSPLHF. This rearrangement joins TRBV6-5 to TRBJ1-6; D gene unclear. Trimming took off 8 bases at V and 4 bases at J, with 12 bases between the two ends. CDR1 and CDR2 (germline): MNHEY, SVGAGI. This CDR3 region has 14 residues.

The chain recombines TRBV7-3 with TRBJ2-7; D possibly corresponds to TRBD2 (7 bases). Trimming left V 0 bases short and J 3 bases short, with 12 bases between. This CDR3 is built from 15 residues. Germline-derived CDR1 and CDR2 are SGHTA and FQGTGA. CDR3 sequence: CASSLTRGAFYEQYF. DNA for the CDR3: TGTGCCAGCAGCTTAACCCGGGGGGCTTTCTACGAGCAGTACTTC.

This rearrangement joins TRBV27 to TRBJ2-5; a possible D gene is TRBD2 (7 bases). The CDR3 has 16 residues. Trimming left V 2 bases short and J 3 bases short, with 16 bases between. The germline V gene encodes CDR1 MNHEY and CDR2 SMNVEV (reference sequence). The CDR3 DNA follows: TGTGCCAGCAGTTTAAGCCGCCGAGGGGGGGAAGAGACCCAGTACTTC. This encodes CASSLSRRGGEETQYF.